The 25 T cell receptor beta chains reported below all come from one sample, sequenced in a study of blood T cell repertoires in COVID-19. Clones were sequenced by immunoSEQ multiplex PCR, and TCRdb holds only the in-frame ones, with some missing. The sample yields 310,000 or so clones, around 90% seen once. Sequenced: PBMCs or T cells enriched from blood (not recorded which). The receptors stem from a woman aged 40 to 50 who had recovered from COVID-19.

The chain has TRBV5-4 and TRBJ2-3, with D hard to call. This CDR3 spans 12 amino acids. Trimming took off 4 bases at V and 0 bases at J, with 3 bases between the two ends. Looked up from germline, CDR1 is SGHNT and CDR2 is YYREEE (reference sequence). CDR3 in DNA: TGTGCCAGCAGCCTTAGCACAGATACGCAGTATTTT. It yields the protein CASSLSTDTQYF.

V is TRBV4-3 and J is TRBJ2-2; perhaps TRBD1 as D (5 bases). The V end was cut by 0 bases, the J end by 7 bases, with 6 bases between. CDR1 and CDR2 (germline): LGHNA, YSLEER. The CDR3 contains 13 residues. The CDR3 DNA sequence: TGCGCCAGCAGCCAAGACAGGGTCGGGGAGCTGTTTTTT. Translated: CASSQDRVGELFF.

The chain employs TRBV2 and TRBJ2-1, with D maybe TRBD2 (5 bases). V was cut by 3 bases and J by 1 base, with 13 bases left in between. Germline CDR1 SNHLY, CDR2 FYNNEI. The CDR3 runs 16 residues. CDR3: CASSERTGVSYNEQFF. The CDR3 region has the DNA TGTGCCAGCAGTGAGAGGACCGGGGTTTCCTACAATGAGCAGTTCTTC.

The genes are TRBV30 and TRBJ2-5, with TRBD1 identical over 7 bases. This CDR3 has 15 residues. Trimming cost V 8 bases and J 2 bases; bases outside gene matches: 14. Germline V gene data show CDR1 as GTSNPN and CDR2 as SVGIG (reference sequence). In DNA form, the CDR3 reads TGTGCCAGCGACGGGGCAGGGGGTTATCAAGAGACCCAGTACTTC. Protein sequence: CASDGAGGYQETQYF.

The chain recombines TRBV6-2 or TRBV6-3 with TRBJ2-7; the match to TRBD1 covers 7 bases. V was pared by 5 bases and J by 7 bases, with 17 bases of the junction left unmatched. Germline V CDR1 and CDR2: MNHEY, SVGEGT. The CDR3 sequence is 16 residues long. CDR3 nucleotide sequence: TGTGCCAGCAGTAGGGCGGCGGACAGGATCAGAAAAGAGCAGTACTTC. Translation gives CASSRAADRIRKEQYF.

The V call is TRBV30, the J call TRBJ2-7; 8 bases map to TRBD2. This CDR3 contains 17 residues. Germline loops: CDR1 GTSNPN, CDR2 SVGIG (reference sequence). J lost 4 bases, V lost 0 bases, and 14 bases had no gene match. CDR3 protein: CAWSVTGGPELSYEQYF. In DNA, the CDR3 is TGTGCCTGGAGTGTAACGGGAGGGCCAGAACTTTCGTACGAGCAGTACTTC.

Written as DNA, the CDR3 is TGTGCCACCGGACAGCCCTACGAGCAGTACTTC. The encoded protein is CATGQPYEQYF. The rearrangement links TRBV28 to TRBJ2-7; maybe TRBD1 (6 bases). Deletions cut 10 bases from V and 2 bases from J, with 9 bases between. The CDR3 contains 11 residues. Germline-derived CDR1 and CDR2 are MDHEN and SYDVKM.

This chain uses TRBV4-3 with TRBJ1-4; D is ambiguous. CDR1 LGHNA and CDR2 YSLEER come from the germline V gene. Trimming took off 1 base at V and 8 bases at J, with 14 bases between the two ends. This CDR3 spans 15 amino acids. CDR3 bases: TGCGCCAGCAGCCAAGTGGAAGGCCGCGGGGAAAAACTGTTTTTT. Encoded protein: CASSQVEGRGEKLFF.

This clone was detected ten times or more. DNA of the CDR3: TGTGCCAGCAGCCAAGATAACGCGAGGTATGGCTACGAGCAGTACTTC. Its protein product is CASSQDNARYGYEQYF. The genes are TRBV14 and TRBJ2-7; D is uncertain. Germline CDR1 and CDR2: SGHDN and FVKESK. This CDR3 has 16 amino acids. Between the trimmed V and J ends, which lost 0 bases and 3 bases, there was a span of 15 bases.

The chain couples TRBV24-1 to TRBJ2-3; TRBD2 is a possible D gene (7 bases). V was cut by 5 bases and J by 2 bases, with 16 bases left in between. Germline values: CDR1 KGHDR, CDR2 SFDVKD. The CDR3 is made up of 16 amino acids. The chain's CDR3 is CATSARGSGTTDTQYF. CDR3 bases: TGTGCCACCAGTGCAAGGGGGAGCGGGACCACAGATACGCAGTATTTT.

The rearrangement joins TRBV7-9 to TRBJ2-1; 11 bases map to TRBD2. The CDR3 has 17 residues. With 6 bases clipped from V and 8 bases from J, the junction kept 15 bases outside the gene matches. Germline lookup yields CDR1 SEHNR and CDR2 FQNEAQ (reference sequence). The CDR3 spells CASRAIAGGPVIDEQFF. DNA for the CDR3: TGTGCCAGCAGAGCAATAGCGGGAGGGCCCGTCATCGATGAGCAGTTCTTC.

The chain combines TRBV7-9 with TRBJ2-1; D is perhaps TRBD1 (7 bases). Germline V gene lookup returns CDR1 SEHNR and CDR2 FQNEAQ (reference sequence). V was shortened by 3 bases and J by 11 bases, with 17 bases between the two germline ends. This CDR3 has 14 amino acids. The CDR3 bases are TGTGCCAGCAGCTTTGGGATCAGGGGGGAGAAGCAGTTCTTC. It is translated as CASSFGIRGEKQFF.

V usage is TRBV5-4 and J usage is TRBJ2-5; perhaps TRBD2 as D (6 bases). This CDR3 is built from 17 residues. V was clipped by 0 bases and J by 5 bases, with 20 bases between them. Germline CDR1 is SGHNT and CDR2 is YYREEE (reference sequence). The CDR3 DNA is TGTGCCAGCAGCTTGGGAGACCCGGGAGAGATCGGGGAGACCCAGTACTTC. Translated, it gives CASSLGDPGEIGETQYF.

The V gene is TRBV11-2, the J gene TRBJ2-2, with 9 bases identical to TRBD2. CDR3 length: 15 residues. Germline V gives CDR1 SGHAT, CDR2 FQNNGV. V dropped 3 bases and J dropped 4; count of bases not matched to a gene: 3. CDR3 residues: CASSFRREGTGELFF. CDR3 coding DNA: TGTGCCAGCAGCTTCCGGCGGGAGGGCACCGGGGAGCTGTTTTTT.

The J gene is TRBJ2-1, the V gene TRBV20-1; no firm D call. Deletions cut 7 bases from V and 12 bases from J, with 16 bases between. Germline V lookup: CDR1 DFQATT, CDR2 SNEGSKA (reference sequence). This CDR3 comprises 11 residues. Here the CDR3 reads CSVPYPRGQFF. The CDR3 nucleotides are TGCAGTGTCCCTTACCCCCGAGGGCAGTTCTTC.

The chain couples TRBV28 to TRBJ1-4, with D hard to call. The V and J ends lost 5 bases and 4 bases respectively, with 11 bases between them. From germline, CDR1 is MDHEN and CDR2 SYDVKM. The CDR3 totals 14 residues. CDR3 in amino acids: CASSPGSLNEKLFF. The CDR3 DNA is TGTGCCAGCAGTCCCGGGTCACTTAATGAAAAACTGTTTTTT. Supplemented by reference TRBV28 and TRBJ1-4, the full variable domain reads DVKVTQSSRYLVKRTGEKVFLECVQDMDHENMFWYRQDPGLGLRLIYFSYDVKMKEKGDIPEGYSVSREKKERFSLILESASTNQTSMYLCASSPGSLNEKLFFGSGTQLSVL.

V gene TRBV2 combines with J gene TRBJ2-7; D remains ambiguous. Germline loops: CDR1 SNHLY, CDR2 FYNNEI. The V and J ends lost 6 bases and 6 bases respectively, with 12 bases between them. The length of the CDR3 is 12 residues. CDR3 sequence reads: CASRVTQSEQYF. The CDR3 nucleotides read TGTGCCAGCAGAGTGACTCAGTCCGAGCAGTACTTC.

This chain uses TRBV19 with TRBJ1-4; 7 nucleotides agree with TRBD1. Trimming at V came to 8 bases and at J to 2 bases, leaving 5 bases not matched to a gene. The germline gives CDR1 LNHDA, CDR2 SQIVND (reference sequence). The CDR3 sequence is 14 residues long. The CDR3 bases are TGTGCCAGTGGAGACAGGGCGACTAATGAAAAACTGTTTTTT. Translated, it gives CASGDRATNEKLFF.

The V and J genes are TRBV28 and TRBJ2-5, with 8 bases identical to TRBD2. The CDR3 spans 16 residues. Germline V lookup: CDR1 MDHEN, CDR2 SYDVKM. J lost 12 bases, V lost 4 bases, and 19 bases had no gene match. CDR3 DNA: TGTGCCAGCAGTTCGGTCCTCGGTGGGACTAGGGGACCAAAGTACTTC. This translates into CASSSVLGGTRGPKYF.

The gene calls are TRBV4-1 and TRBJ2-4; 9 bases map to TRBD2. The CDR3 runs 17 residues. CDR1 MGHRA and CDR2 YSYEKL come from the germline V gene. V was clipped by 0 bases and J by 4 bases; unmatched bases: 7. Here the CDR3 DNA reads TGCGCCAGCAGCCAAGATGCCAGAAGCGGGAGGAAAAACATTCAGTACTTC. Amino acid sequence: CASSQDARSGRKNIQYF.

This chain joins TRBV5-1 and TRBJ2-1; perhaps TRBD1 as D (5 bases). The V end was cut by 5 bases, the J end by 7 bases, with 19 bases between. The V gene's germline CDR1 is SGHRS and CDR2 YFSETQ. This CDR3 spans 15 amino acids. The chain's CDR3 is CASSSVAGIRNEQFF. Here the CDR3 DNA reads TGCGCCAGCAGTTCCGTGGCAGGGATTCGGAATGAGCAGTTCTTC.

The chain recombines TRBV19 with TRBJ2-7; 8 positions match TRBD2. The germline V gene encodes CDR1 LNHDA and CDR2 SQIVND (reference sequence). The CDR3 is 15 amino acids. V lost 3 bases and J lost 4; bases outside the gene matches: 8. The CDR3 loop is CASSIREGGIYEQYF. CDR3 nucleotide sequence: TGTGCCAGTAGTATTCGGGAGGGAGGGATTTACGAGCAGTACTTC.

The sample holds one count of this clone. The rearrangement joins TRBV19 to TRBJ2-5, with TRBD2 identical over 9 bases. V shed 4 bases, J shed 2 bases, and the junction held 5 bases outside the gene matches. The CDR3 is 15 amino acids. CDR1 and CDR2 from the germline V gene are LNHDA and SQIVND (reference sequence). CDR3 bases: TGTGCCAGTAGTACAGTTAGCGGGGGTCAAGAGACCCAGTACTTC. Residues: CASSTVSGGQETQYF.

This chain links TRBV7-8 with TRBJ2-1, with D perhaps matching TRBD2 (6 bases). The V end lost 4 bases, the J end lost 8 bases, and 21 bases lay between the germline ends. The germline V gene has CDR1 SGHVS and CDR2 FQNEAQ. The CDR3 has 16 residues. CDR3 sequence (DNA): TGTGCCAGCAGCTCCACTAGCCTCGCGAACCTCCATGAGCAGTTCTTC. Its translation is CASSSTSLANLHEQFF.

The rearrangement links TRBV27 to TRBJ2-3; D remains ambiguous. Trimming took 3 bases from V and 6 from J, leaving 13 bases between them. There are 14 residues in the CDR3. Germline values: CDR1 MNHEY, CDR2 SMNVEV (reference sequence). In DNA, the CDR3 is TGTGCCAGCAGTTTCGCGGCGCCCCAGGATACGCAGTATTTT. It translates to CASSFAAPQDTQYF.